What follows are 22 T cell receptor beta chains derived from one specimen sequenced in a study of OX40 agonist ivuxolimab in advanced cancers. Preparation of the library involved the immunoSEQ multiplex PCR assay. TCRdb holds this immuneACCESS table with in-frame rearrangements only. Some clones are missing; in checked studies, unresolved V genes explain under half, and the rest has no known cause. The sample table records 39,000 or so clones; around nine tenths of these occur just once. The ten largest account for roughly a third of the sample. The sample was CD4+ or CD8+ T cells sorted from blood, taken in a trial of the OX40 agonist ivuxolimab. All receptors derive from an adult with an advanced solid tumor such as melanoma, head and neck, liver or kidney cancer.

The chain combines TRBV13 with TRBJ1-2; TRBD1 agrees at 8 bases. Trimming removed 2 bases from V and 3 bases from J; junction bases left unmatched: 8. The CDR3 is made up of 16 amino acids. CDR1 is PRHDT, CDR2 FYEKMQ, per germline (reference sequence). CDR3 sequence: CASSLLVVDRDYGYTF. DNA for the CDR3: TGTGCCAGCAGCTTATTAGTTGTGGACAGGGACTATGGCTACACCTTC.

This chain joins TRBV2 and TRBJ1-3, with a possible D match to TRBD1 (5 bases). The V end lost 7 bases, the J end lost 1 base, and 11 bases lay between the germline ends. Germline V gene lookup returns CDR1 SNHLY and CDR2 FYNNEI. The CDR3 sequence is 14 residues long. This CDR3 is CASTVGVSGNTIYF. The DNA for the CDR3 is TGTGCCAGCACCGTAGGGGTTTCTGGAAACACCATATATTTT.

This clone was counted only a few times. CDR3 sequence reads: CASSEVGGGYGYTF. As DNA, the CDR3 is TGTGCCAGCAGTGAAGTTGGTGGGGGCTATGGCTACACCTTC. This chain joins TRBV6-1 and TRBJ1-2, with D possibly matching TRBD1 (5 bases). V dropped 1 base and J dropped 4 bases, with 10 bases sitting between them. The length of the CDR3 is 14 residues. Germline V CDR1 and CDR2: MNHNS, SASEGT.

V and J are TRBV11-1 and TRBJ2-7; the D gene is possibly TRBD2 (7 bases). Trimming took off 3 bases at V and 4 bases at J, with 13 bases between the two ends. This CDR3 is 14 amino acids long. Germline-derived CDR1 and CDR2 are SGHAT and FQDESV (reference sequence). CDR3 sequence: CASSFGRGQYEQYF. The CDR3 nucleotides read TGTGCCAGCAGCTTTGGGCGGGGGCAATACGAGCAGTACTTC.

This CDR3 is CASSMGGTNYGYTF. The DNA of the CDR3 is TGTGCCAGTAGTATGGGCGGGACTAACTATGGCTACACCTTC. V gene TRBV19 combines with J gene TRBJ1-2; D is ambiguous. The CDR3 length is 14 residues. Trimming shortened V by 3 bases and J by 0 bases, and 8 bases separated the two germline ends. Germline V gene data show CDR1 as LNHDA and CDR2 as SQIVND (reference sequence).

The chain is built from TRBV11-2 and TRBJ2-1; D not resolved. Trimming pared 1 base from V and 1 base from J, leaving 8 bases between. CDR3 length: 15 residues. Germline-derived CDR1 and CDR2 are SGHAT and FQNNGV. The CDR3 sequence is CASSLVRRSYNEQFF. The CDR3 bases are TGTGCCAGCAGCTTAGTACGGCGGTCCTACAATGAGCAGTTCTTC. The entire variable domain, with the rest obtained from reference TRBV11-2 and TRBJ2-1, is as follows: EAGVAQSPRYKIIEKRQSVAFWCNPISGHATLYWYQQILGQGPKLLIQFQNNGVVDDSQLPKDRFSAERLKGVDSTLKIQPAKLEDSAVYLCASSLVRRSYNEQFFGPGTRLTVL.

V and J are TRBV21-1 and TRBJ2-7; the table's D call, TRBD2, has no DNA check behind it. TRBV21-1 is a known pseudogene. The CDR3 totals 14 residues. The CDR3 bases are TGTGCCAGCAGTACCGGGACTAGCTCCTACGAGCAGTACTTC. Amino acids: CASSTGTSSYEQYF.

The chain recombines TRBV5-1 with TRBJ2-7; perhaps TRBD1 as D (6 bases). CDR3 length equals 14 residues. V gave up 5 bases and J gave up 0 bases, with 12 bases separating them. Germline V gene lookup returns CDR1 SGHRS and CDR2 YFSETQ. The CDR3: CASSQDSTSYEQYF. The CDR3 nucleotides are TGCGCCAGCAGTCAGGACAGTACCTCCTACGAGCAGTACTTC.

The table lists this clone with a few counts. The identical CDR3 is also encoded by other nucleotide sequences in the sample. The V and J genes are TRBV7-3 and TRBJ2-7; 9 bases are shared with TRBD1. Germline trimming cut 5 bases from V and 0 bases from J; bases unmatched to any gene: 5. Germline CDR1 SGHTA, CDR2 FQGTGA. This CDR3 contains 15 residues. The CDR3 reads CASSETGGSSYEQYF. The CDR3 nucleotides read TGTGCCAGCAGCGAGACAGGGGGAAGCTCCTACGAGCAGTACTTC. The complete variable domain, with remaining parts taken from reference TRBV7-3 and TRBJ2-7, reads GAGVSQTPSNKVTEKGKYVELRCDPISGHTALYWYRQSLGQGPEFLIYFQGTGAADDSGLPNDRFFAVRPEGSVSTLKIQRTERGDSAVYLCASSETGGSSYEQYFGPGTRLTVT.

The rearrangement uses TRBV11-2 and TRBJ1-6, with D perhaps TRBD1 (6 bases). V was cut by 2 bases and J by 8 bases, with 13 bases left in between. The CDR3 is 15 residues long. Per the germline V gene, CDR1 is SGHAT and CDR2 is FQNNGV. Written as DNA, the CDR3 is TGTGCCAGCAGCTTAAGGGGGGCCCCCGATTCACCCCTCCACTTT. This gives the protein CASSLRGAPDSPLHF. The entire variable domain, with the rest obtained from reference TRBV11-2 and TRBJ1-6, is as follows: EAGVAQSPRYKIIEKRQSVAFWCNPISGHATLYWYQQILGQGPKLLIQFQNNGVVDDSQLPKDRFSAERLKGVDSTLKIQPAKLEDSAVYLCASSLRGAPDSPLHFGNGTRLTVT.

This chain links TRBV7-9 with TRBJ2-1, with 10 nucleotides matching TRBD2. V shed 6 bases and J 3 bases; nucleotides not matched to a gene: 8. The CDR3 covers 16 residues. The V gene's germline CDR1 is SEHNR and CDR2 FQNEAQ (reference sequence). This CDR3 is CASRTIAGGIYNEQFF. CDR3 DNA: TGTGCCAGCAGAACCATAGCGGGAGGCATCTACAATGAGCAGTTCTTC.

The rearrangement uses TRBV7-2 and TRBJ2-5; unclear D gene. The CDR3 spans 13 residues. Germline loops: CDR1 SGHTA, CDR2 FQGNSA. With 7 bases removed from V and 5 bases from J, the gap between germline ends came to 14 bases. The CDR3 here is CASTLADRETQYF. CDR3 sequence (DNA): TGTGCCAGCACGCTCGCTGATAGGGAGACCCAGTACTTC.

The chain has TRBV7-9 and TRBJ2-1; 7 bases are a match to TRBD1. Germline-derived CDR1 and CDR2 are SEHNR and FQNEAQ (reference sequence). The V and J ends lost 1 base and 9 bases, in that order; junction bases with no gene match: 12. This CDR3 spans 16 amino acids. As DNA, the CDR3 is TGTGCCAGCAGCTTAGGCGGTGAGGGGGCGCCGGGTGAGCAGTTCTTC. It codes for CASSLGGEGAPGEQFF.

This rearrangement joins TRBV9 to TRBJ2-6; D uncertain. CDR3 size: 16 residues. Germline lookup yields CDR1 SGDLS and CDR2 YYNGEE. The V end was cut by 0 bases, the J end by 0 bases, with 7 bases between. CDR3 protein: CASSVGGTSGANVLTF. CDR3 DNA: TGTGCCAGCAGCGTAGGTGGCACCTCTGGGGCCAACGTCCTGACTTTC.

CDR3 nucleotides: TGTGCCAGCGCCCTACGCCCGGCAGGTATTAATGAAAAACTGTTTTTT. Encoded protein: CASALRPAGINEKLFF. The chain recombines TRBV2 with TRBJ1-4; D remains unclear. V lost 8 bases to trimming and J lost 4 bases, with 20 bases between them. The CDR3 runs 16 residues. Germline CDR1 reads SNHLY; CDR2 reads FYNNEI.

J is TRBJ1-5 and V is TRBV10-3; D not resolved. CDR1 ENHRY and CDR2 SYGVKD come from the germline V gene. The CDR3 totals 14 residues. V was clipped by 3 bases and J by 1 base, with 7 bases between them. CDR3 coding DNA: TGTGCCATCAGTGACACCCCCAGCAATCAGCCCCAGCATTTT. Its protein is CAISDTPSNQPQHF.

The rearrangement links TRBV30 to TRBJ1-1; maybe TRBD1 (5 bases). Per the germline V gene, CDR1 is GTSNPN and CDR2 is SVGIG (reference sequence). This CDR3 has 13 amino acids. V lost 2 bases to trimming and J lost 4 bases, with 11 bases between them. The CDR3 DNA sequence: TGTGCCTGGAGTCCGGGGCTCGCCACTGAAGCTTTCTTT. Translated: CAWSPGLATEAFF. The whole variable domain, filled in from reference TRBV30 and TRBJ1-1, reads SQTIHQWPATLVQPVGSPLSLECTVEGTSNPNLYWYRQAAGRGLQLLFYSVGIGQISSEVPQNLSASRPQDRQFILSSKKLLLSDSGFYLCAWSPGLATEAFFGQGTRLTVV.

Here the CDR3 reads CASTPLQSTDTQYF. DNA of the CDR3: TGTGCCAGCACCCCTTTACAAAGCACAGATACGCAGTATTTT. The chain has TRBV7-9 and TRBJ2-3; D gene ambiguous. V lost 7 bases and J lost 0, with 11 bases in between. The CDR3 loop spans 14 amino acids. The V gene's germline CDR1 is SEHNR and CDR2 FQNEAQ (reference sequence).

The J gene is TRBJ1-4, the V gene TRBV5-4; D remains ambiguous. The CDR3 contains 16 residues. Germline loops: CDR1 SGHNT, CDR2 YYREEE (reference sequence). V gave up 4 bases and J gave up 0 bases, with 13 bases separating them. CDR3 loop: CASSRLDQTTNEKLFF. The CDR3 bases are TGTGCCAGCAGCCGGTTGGACCAGACAACTAATGAAAAACTGTTTTTT.

The chain links TRBV25-1 to TRBJ1-1; D gene uncertain. Looked up from germline, CDR1 is MGHDK and CDR2 is SYGVNS. V lost 6 bases and J 1 base, leaving 3 bases between the germline ends. This CDR3 has 11 residues. The CDR3 sequence: CASRRNTEAFF. The DNA for the CDR3 is TGTGCCAGCAGAAGGAACACTGAAGCTTTCTTT. The whole variable domain, remainder taken from reference TRBV25-1 and TRBJ1-1, is EADIYQTPRYLVIGTGKKITLECSQTMGHDKMYWYQQDPGMELHLIHYSYGVNSTEKGDLSSESTVSRIRTEHFPLTLESARPSHTSQYLCASRRNTEAFFGQGTRLTVV.

The chain links TRBV7-2 to TRBJ1-1; 7 bases map to TRBD1. J lost 4 bases, V lost 2 bases, and 7 bases had no gene match. The germline CDR1 and CDR2 sequences are SGHTA and FQGNSA. This CDR3 is built from 15 residues. This CDR3 is CASSLSTGRTTEAFF. CDR3 sequence (DNA): TGTGCCAGCAGCTTATCGACAGGGAGAACCACTGAAGCTTTCTTT.

V gene TRBV6-1 combines with J gene TRBJ2-2; 7 bases match TRBD1. V dropped 9 bases and J dropped 4; count of bases not matched to a gene: 8. The CDR3 consists of 14 residues. Germline V gene data show CDR1 as MNHNS and CDR2 as SASEGT. In nucleotides, the CDR3 is TGTGCCAGTCAACAGGGGTCCCCCACCGGGGAGCTGTTTTTT. As protein: CASQQGSPTGELFF.